The source of this TCR beta chain is a study of vaccination effects on CD4 cells after COVID-19. Whole-study results and caveats: Clones of infection and vaccine origin contracted markedly late after vaccination. Convalescent patients numbered few in the study; early post-infection timepoints were missing entirely.

As for this clone: The antigen remains unidentified.

Some clones are missing from TCRdb's copy, which holds only in-frame ones; the method was immunoSEQ multiplex PCR. The sample contains some 69,000 clones, roughly four fifths of which appear only once. Viral peptide pools were used in the ViraFEST assay to expand antigen-specific CD4+ T cells, and sequencing came afterward. Having been cultured for around ten days, the cells underwent CD4+ T cell isolation. Nucleocapsid antibody tests were negative, and the vaccine recipients had no prior SARS-CoV-2 infection. Germline loops: CDR1 PRHDT, CDR2 FYEKMQ (reference sequence). The CDR3 is 16 residues long. V shed 0 bases and J shed 11 bases, with 22 bases lying between them.

The receptor's source is a human donor who received a COVID-19 vaccine. The sequencing here drew on CD4+ T cells from PBMCs cultured with HCoV-NL63 spike peptides, taken before COVID-19 vaccination. J is TRBJ1-1 and V is TRBV13; possibly TRBD1 for D (5 bases). The CDR3 nucleotides read TGTGCCAGCAGCTTAGGTGTCGGGCCTGGAAGGGGAATTGCTTTCTTT. Protein product: CASSLGVGPGRGIAFF.